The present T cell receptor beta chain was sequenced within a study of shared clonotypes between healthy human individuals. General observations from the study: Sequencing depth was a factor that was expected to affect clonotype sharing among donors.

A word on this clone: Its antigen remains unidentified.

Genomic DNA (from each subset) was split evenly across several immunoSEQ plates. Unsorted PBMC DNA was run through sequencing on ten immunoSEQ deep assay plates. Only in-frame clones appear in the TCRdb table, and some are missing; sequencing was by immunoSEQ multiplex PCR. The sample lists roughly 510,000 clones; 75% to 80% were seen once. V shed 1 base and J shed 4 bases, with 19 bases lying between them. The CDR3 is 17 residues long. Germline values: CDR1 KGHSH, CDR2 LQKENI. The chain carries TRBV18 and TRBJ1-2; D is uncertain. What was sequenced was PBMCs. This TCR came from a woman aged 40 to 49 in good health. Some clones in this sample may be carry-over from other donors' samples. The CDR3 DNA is TGTGCCAGCTCACCACTCACGGGGTTGCCAGAGGGCTATGGCTACACCTTC. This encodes CASSPLTGLPEGYGYTF.